A few counts support the clone carrying this T cell receptor (beta chain). Its antigen is currently unknown. From germline, CDR1 is SGHNT and CDR2 YYREEE (reference sequence). This CDR3 spans 14 amino acids. V shed 5 bases and J shed 0 bases, with 9 bases lying between them. This entry comes from a study of cytomegalovirus exposure and HLA in healthy donors. The PCR employed 60 Vbeta primers together with 13 Jbeta primers. The repertoire was sequenced with immunoSEQ multiplex PCR; TCRdb's copy has only in-frame clones and lacks some. The sample lists about 140,000 clones; roughly three quarters were seen once. The study, taken as a whole, reports: V segments that were indistinguishable, TRBV6-2 and TRBV6-3 among them, were omitted from analysis. What was likely a sequencing artifact was a cluster of highly shared sequence variants. Despite most TCR sequences being rare, some public TCRs occurred in many donors.

The sequenced sample consisted of PBMCs. The receptor comes from a male donor in good health and CMV-seronegative. The chain links TRBV5-4 to TRBJ2-1; a possible D gene is TRBD2 (5 bases). Written as DNA, the CDR3 is TGTGCCAGCAGGCCTGCGGGCTCCTACAATGAGCAGTTCTTC. This sequence encodes CASRPAGSYNEQFF.